Given below is one T cell receptor (beta chain) in context. It lacks a known antigen. No much larger clone exists at a distance of one base, and base qualities are not known. The germline V gene sets CDR1 to SGHRS and CDR2 to YFSETQ. The CDR3 numbers 15 residues from cysteine through phenylalanine. The retained sequence is limited to the CDR3, 45 bases, with the frame set at the first base. The entry originates in a study of tumor-infiltrating lymphocytes in primary liver carcinoma (dated by TCRdb to the late 2010s). Background for the entire study: Of the five patients, three men and two women aged 30 to 69 years, four had hepatocellular carcinoma and one had combined HCC and intrahepatic cholangiocarcinoma. Repertoires from technical replicates were highly reproducible, with mean shared-clone rates about 0.88 and correlation coefficients above 0.98. Each sample produced roughly 3.65 to 7.5 million productive TCRbeta reads, and read depth showed no significant difference between tissue types. The study combined TCRbeta repertoire sequencing, expression microarrays and whole-exome sequencing across five regions of each liver tumor, with adjacent normal tissue and blood. TCRbeta repertoire sequencing covered some 35 specimens from 5 patients: 25 or so tumor regions, 5 adjacent noncancerous liver tissues and 5 peripheral blood samples. Agilent mRNA microarray profiling was performed on the 25 tumor region samples to relate TCRbeta repertoire diversity to the local molecular phenotype. The five patients had tumors staged T1-T3 N0M0, with maximum diameters ranging from about 4.2 to 11 cm.

Total RNA and DNA were co-extracted from around 20-30 mg of bulk tissue with the AllPrep DNA/RNA mini kit, without cell sorting. About 5 patients with histopathologically diagnosed primary liver carcinoma underwent surgical resection in China between November 2015 and early 2016. At the time of sampling, the patients were treatment-naive and had chronic HBV infection. Five spatially separated regions were sampled per tumor: superior, inferior, left-lateral and right-lateral poles, plus the tumor centre. According to histology, viable tumor cells made up more than 85% of every tumor sample. Each fresh piece of tumor and adjacent tissue was cut in two, with one half stored in RNAlater at -80 degrees C and the other half sent for histology. The full study reports these points: Pairs of tumor regions showed greater repertoire overlap (mean 36%) than tumor-adjacent pairs (17%) or tumor-blood pairs (around 15%), which is consistent with antigen-driven expansion. Only 4 or 5 patients were included in the study, and the authors note that the findings should be validated in a larger study. Because sequencing covered only the TCR beta chain and unpaired alpha chains were not captured, true repertoire diversity is likely underestimated. Only roughly 7-24% of top clones appeared in all five regions of a tumor, which suggests that tumor-infiltrating T cells are spatially heterogeneous. Since the samples were bulk and unsorted, there was no way to compare CD4+ and CD8+ T cell repertoires. The top 250 clones accounted for a significantly greater share of the repertoire in tumors than in blood (p = 0.039).

Starting from about 550 ng total RNA, TCRbeta-specific cDNA was produced by reverse transcription with a constant-region primer and ProtoScript II reverse transcriptase. TCRbeta libraries were built with three nested multiplex PCR rounds, a slightly modified ARM-PCR procedure. Each of the first two PCR rounds ran for approximately 10 cycles using multiplex TRBV1-TRBV30 forward primers together with a Cbeta reverse primer. Sample barcodes and Illumina adapters were attached in a final 25-cycle PCR using Deep VentR polymerase. Before sequencing, amplicons between 200 and 500 bp were purified from gel using a QIAquick gel extraction kit. The TCRbeta amplicons were sequenced with 250-bp paired-end reads on an Illumina HiSeq 2500. In the authors' own workflow: Reads were quality-trimmed with Trimmomatic v0.33, and paired reads were merged with FLASH v1.2.11 to recover full CDR3 sequences. V, D and J germline segments were assigned to the rearranged TCRbeta sequences using MiGEC v1.2.1b. VDJtools v1.0.0 computed clonotype statistics and Shannon-Wiener diversity indices. To cut down on sampling bias, every analysis after diversity analysis relied on just the 250 most abundant clonotypes from each sample. The public reads were reprocessed in TCRdb via fastp at Q25 and MiXCR, keeping in-frame beta chains. Every entry covers one CDR3 protein and lists the most common genes and DNA from its rows. These V and J calls originate from TCRdb's pipeline instead of the authors' own analysis. This sample lists 25,000 to 35,000 distinct CDR3 sequences; around 70% were detected once. The top ten constitute about 30% of the sample.

Sequences were obtained from liver tumor tissue from sampling region 3. In the paper's terms, the cell subset or site label means: tumor region T3, left-lateral pole. The sequence joins TRBV5-1 to TRBJ2-5; possibly the D gene is TRBD1, per 5 matching bases. The receptor was isolated from a woman aged 25 to 39 with primary liver carcinoma and hepatitis B virus infection. The sequenced DNA is TGCATCAGCAGCTCAGACAGAGTTGGACAAGAGACCCAGTACTTC. The resulting protein is CISSSDRVGQETQYF. Beyond the CDR3, the reference TRBV5-1 and TRBJ2-5 genes provide the residues; the full variable domain reads: KAGVTQTPRYLIKTRGQQVTLSCSPISGHRSVSWYQQTPGQGLQFLFEYFSETQRNKGNFPGRFSGRQFSNSRSEMNVSTLELGDSALYLCISSSDRVGQETQYFGPGTRLLVL.